These 28 T cell receptor beta chains were sequenced from one sample in a study of T cells in Graves' hyperthyroidism and ophthalmopathy. RNA transcripts gave rise to amplified TCR beta CDR3 regions. RT-PCR in the first round (using the HTBI primer set) targeted the TCR CDR3. TCRdb re-called the multiplex PCR reads with MiXCR, one entry per CDR3 protein. The sample yields around 370,000 distinct CDR3 sequences, about a fifth seen once. Source material: blood. These receptor sequences come from a man aged 18 to 30 with Graves' ophthalmopathy.

CDR3 sequence: CASSPGGANGYTF. The CDR3 DNA is TGTGCCAGTTCTCCGGGGGGCGCAAATGGCTACACCTTC. This chain joins TRBV28 and TRBJ1-2; D possibly corresponds to TRBD1 (6 bases). The germline V gene has CDR1 MDHEN and CDR2 SYDVKM. V was cut by 9 bases and J by 6 bases, with 17 bases left in between. The CDR3 length is 13 residues.

This clonotype showed up many times. This chain uses TRBV6-1 with TRBJ2-3, with a possible D match to TRBD1 (6 bases). Trimming pared 6 bases from V and 5 bases from J, leaving 18 bases between. CDR1 is MNHNS and CDR2 is SASEGT in the germline V gene. This CDR3 has 15 residues. The DNA for the CDR3 is TGTGCCAGCAGGGCCCGACAGAACAGGGAAGATACGCAGTATTTT. Its translation is CASRARQNREDTQYF.

The sample holds a few counts of this clonotype. The V and J genes are TRBV20-1 and TRBJ1-2, with 10 bases aligning to TRBD1. The CDR3 length is 16 residues. The J segment lost 8 bases and the V segment lost 0 bases, leaving 12 bases of the junction unmatched. From germline, CDR1 is DFQATT and CDR2 SNEGSKA (reference sequence). CDR3 DNA: TGCAGTGCTAGAGATTATGATGGGACAGGGGCCTTGGGCTACACCTTC. The encoded protein is CSARDYDGTGALGYTF.

By share of the sample, this clonotype is medium-sized (0.01 to 0.1%). The V call is TRBV2, the J call TRBJ1-2; D gene uncertain. The CDR3 is 14 amino acids. The ends were cut back, 2 bases at V and 7 bases at J, with 14 bases in the middle. Germline CDR1 and CDR2: SNHLY and FYNNEI. CDR3 loop: CASSESGRGRGYTF. The DNA for the CDR3 is TGTGCCAGCAGTGAATCTGGACGGGGTCGTGGCTACACCTTC.

The CDR3 DNA sequence: TGTGCCAGTAGTGATAGACGTTCGAACGAGCAGTACTTC. It specifies CASSDRRSNEQYF. The J gene is TRBJ2-7, the V gene TRBV19; D is undetermined. V was trimmed by 5 bases and J by 5 bases, leaving 13 bases between them. The CDR3 is 13 residues long. CDR1 is LNHDA, CDR2 SQIVND, per germline (reference sequence).

This clonotype was seen a few times. One junction end does not reproduce the germline sequence, and a read error may be involved. This chain connects TRBV6-2 or TRBV6-3 to TRBJ2-7; unclear D gene. CDR3 length: 16 residues. The germline CDR1 and CDR2 sequences are MNHEY and SVGEGT. CDR3 sequence (DNA): TGTGCCAGCAGTTCCCCCGAGGAATTCACTCCCTACGAGCAGTATTTC. This encodes CASSSPEEFTPYEQYF.

This clonotype has only a few counts. CDR3 nucleotides: TGCGCCAGCAGCATCCTAGGACAGGGAAAATGGGAGCAGTACTTC. The encoded protein is CASSILGQGKWEQYF. This chain links TRBV4-1 with TRBJ2-7; 8 bases map to TRBD1. Germline-derived CDR1 and CDR2 are MGHRA and YSYEKL. V was pared by 5 bases and J by 7 bases, with 13 bases of the junction left unmatched. CDR3 length: 15 residues.

This clonotype was seen many times. The rearrangement uses TRBV2 and TRBJ2-4, with D perhaps matching TRBD1 (5 bases). Germline lookup yields CDR1 SNHLY and CDR2 FYNNEI. Trimming took 7 bases from V and 1 from J, leaving 5 bases between them. The CDR3 spans 12 residues. The CDR3, as DNA: TGTGCCAGCAAGGGGGCCAAAAACATTCAGTACTTC. Amino acid sequence: CASKGAKNIQYF.

This clonotype appeared many times. The V call is TRBV20-1, the J call TRBJ1-2, with D possibly TRBD1 on 5 matching bases. Germline CDR1 is DFQATT and CDR2 is SNEGSKA (reference sequence). The CDR3 runs to 11 residues. V gave up 5 bases and J gave up 9 bases, with 13 bases separating them. The CDR3 DNA is TGCAGTGCTCTTGTGGGGGAACGCTACACCTTC. It codes for CSALVGERYTF.

Ten or more counts support this clonotype. CDR3 sequence reads: CASSLTGGNEKLFF. The CDR3 DNA sequence: TGCGCCAGCAGCTTGACAGGGGGAAATGAAAAACTGTTTTTT. This chain uses TRBV5-1 with TRBJ1-4; 8 bases match TRBD1. The length of the CDR3 is 14 residues. The ends lost 1 base at V and 5 bases at J; junction bases unmatched: 1. The germline gives CDR1 SGHRS, CDR2 YFSETQ.

Only a few counts were recorded for this clonotype. The chain is built from TRBV7-9 and TRBJ1-5; no firm D call. The ends were cut back, 8 bases at V and 9 bases at J, with 14 bases in the middle. There are 12 residues in the CDR3. CDR1 is SEHNR, CDR2 FQNEAQ, per germline (reference sequence). Here the CDR3 reads CASSTWPGPQHF. CDR3 in DNA: TGTGCCAGCTCCACCTGGCCGGGGCCCCAGCATTTT.

Remarks on this clonotype: With a much larger clone just one base away, this may be a read error. V gene TRBV5-1 combines with J gene TRBJ1-4; 7 bases fit TRBD1. The trim removed 0 bases at V and 8 bases at J, leaving 7 bases unmatched. The CDR3 covers 15 residues. The V gene's germline CDR1 is SGHRS and CDR2 YFSETQ. The CDR3: CASSLAGPGGEKLFF. The CDR3 DNA follows: TGCGCCAGCAGCTTGGCCGGGCCAGGGGGAGAAAAACTGTTTTTT.

This clonotype has ten or more counts. The CDR3 DNA is TGTGCCAGCAGCTTTGGAGACAGCCTAGTAGAAAAACTGTTTTTT. This gives the protein CASSFGDSLVEKLFF. This rearrangement joins TRBV7-8 to TRBJ1-4; tentative D call: TRBD1 (5 bases). The germline V and J ends were trimmed by 3 bases and 8 bases, with 16 bases remaining between them. The CDR3 runs 15 residues. Germline CDR1 reads SGHVS; CDR2 reads FQNEAQ.

The chain recombines TRBV12-3 or TRBV12-4 with TRBJ2-6; 9 bases line up with TRBD1. This CDR3 region has 16 residues. The J segment lost 1 base and the V segment lost 5 bases, leaving 3 bases of the junction unmatched. In DNA, the CDR3 is TGTGCCAGCAGTCCTGGGACAGGGTCTGGGGCCAACGTCCTGACTTTC. Amino acid sequence: CASSPGTGSGANVLTF.

This chain connects TRBV4-1 to TRBJ2-2, with D tentatively TRBD1 (5 bases). The length of the CDR3 is 14 residues. The germline CDR1 and CDR2 sequences are MGHRA and YSYEKL. Between the trimmed V and J ends, which lost 4 bases and 3 bases, there was a span of 9 bases. The DNA of the CDR3 is TGCGCCAGCAGCCTAGTGGGGCACACCGGGGAGCTGTTTTTT. Translating gives CASSLVGHTGELFF.

The rearrangement links TRBV6-1 to TRBJ2-7; maybe TRBD2 (5 bases). The V end was cut by 7 bases, the J end by 0 bases, with 10 bases between. From germline, CDR1 is MNHNS and CDR2 SASEGT. The CDR3 extends over 13 amino acids. The CDR3 loop is CASKSGASYEQYF. DNA of the CDR3: TGTGCCAGCAAGAGCGGAGCCTCCTACGAGCAGTACTTC.

The V call is TRBV2, the J call TRBJ2-3, with 12 bases identical to TRBD2. J gave up 1 base and V 7 bases, and 3 bases lay outside the gene matches. Germline V gene data show CDR1 as SNHLY and CDR2 as FYNNEI. The CDR3 has 15 residues. CDR3 DNA: TGTGCCAGCAAGTCTAGCGGGGGGGGCACAGATACGCAGTATTTT. The encoded protein is CASKSSGGGTDTQYF. Full variable domain (remainder filled in from reference TRBV2 and TRBJ2-3): EPEVTQTPSHQVTQMGQEVILRCVPISNHLYFYWYRQILGQKVEFLVSFYNNEISEKSEIFDDQFSVERPDGSNFTLKIRSTKLEDSAMYFCASKSSGGGTDTQYFGPGTRLTVL.

This clonotype occurred many times. Here the CDR3 DNA reads TGTGCCAGCAGTGAAAAGCAGGGGAACTACGAGCAGTACTTC. This sequence encodes CASSEKQGNYEQYF. The chain employs TRBV6-1 and TRBJ2-7, with TRBD1 as a possible D gene (6 bases). Trimming took off 2 bases at V and 3 bases at J, with 11 bases between the two ends. CDR3 length: 14 amino acids. Germline loops: CDR1 MNHNS, CDR2 SASEGT.

The chain uses TRBV18 and TRBJ2-3, with D perhaps matching TRBD1 or TRBD2 (5 bases each). Germline CDR1 KGHSH, CDR2 LQKENI. V was trimmed by 3 bases and J by 4 bases, leaving 11 bases between them. The CDR3 totals 14 residues. The DNA of the CDR3 is TGTGCCAGCTCACCGGGGACGCCTGCAGATACGCAGTATTTT. Amino acids: CASSPGTPADTQYF.

This clonotype has a count of ten or more. This sequence joins TRBV6-1 and TRBJ1-1; D might be TRBD1 (6 bases). Germline V gene sequence: CDR1 MNHNS, CDR2 SASEGT. CDR3 length equals 11 residues. V gave up 8 bases and J gave up 6 bases, with 10 bases separating them. The CDR3 reads CASGQGPEAFF. The CDR3 nucleotides are TGTGCCAGCGGGCAGGGGCCTGAAGCTTTCTTT.

This clonotype was observed at least ten times. The V gene is TRBV28, the J gene TRBJ1-6, with a possible D match to TRBD1 (5 bases). The germline CDR1 and CDR2 sequences are MDHEN and SYDVKM. Trimming stripped 7 bases from V and 5 bases from J, with 18 bases between. This CDR3 region has 16 residues. CDR3 DNA sequence: TGTGCCAGCACTGCGGTCCGGACACCCCATAATTCACCCCTCCACTTT. Translation: CASTAVRTPHNSPLHF.

The CDR3 reads CASSPGLAGVGIQYF. The DNA for the CDR3 is TGTGCCAGCAGCCCAGGACTAGCGGGGGTTGGCATTCAGTACTTC. The V gene is TRBV7-6, the J gene TRBJ2-4; 13 bases match TRBD2. The CDR3 length is 15 residues. Germline V gene sequence: CDR1 SGHVS, CDR2 FNYEAQ. The J segment lost 9 bases and the V segment lost 5 bases, leaving 7 bases of the junction unmatched.

In DNA form, the CDR3 reads TGTGCCAGCAGCTTAAAGGACAGGGGCATTAAAAGATTAAATGAGCAGTTCTTC. Protein: CASSLKDRGIKRLNEQFF. This chain links TRBV11-2 with TRBJ2-1; 9 nucleotides match TRBD1. CDR1 is SGHAT, CDR2 FQNNGV, per germline. The CDR3 covers 18 residues. The junction had 15 bases not matched to a gene; V was cut back by 2 bases and J by 7 bases. Drawing the rest from reference TRBV11-2 and TRBJ2-1, the complete variable domain is EAGVAQSPRYKIIEKRQSVAFWCNPISGHATLYWYQQILGQGPKLLIQFQNNGVVDDSQLPKDRFSAERLKGVDSTLKIQPAKLEDSAVYLCASSLKDRGIKRLNEQFFGPGTRLTVL.

J is TRBJ2-1 and V is TRBV9; possibly TRBD2 for D (7 bases). The CDR3 totals 16 residues. CDR1 is SGDLS, CDR2 YYNGEE, per germline. Deletions cut 4 bases from V and 6 bases from J, with 20 bases between. CDR3 in amino acids: CASSKAGDTAANEQFF. The CDR3 nucleotides read TGTGCCAGCAGCAAGGCGGGGGACACAGCAGCCAATGAGCAGTTCTTC.

The J gene is TRBJ2-3, the V gene TRBV12-3 or TRBV12-4; 7 bases match TRBD2. J gave up 7 bases and V 6 bases, and 7 bases lay outside the gene matches. There are 13 residues in the CDR3. The CDR3 nucleotides are TGTGCCAGCAGACCGACCGGGGGGAATACGCAGTATTTT. Its protein is CASRPTGGNTQYF.

This chain links TRBV2 with TRBJ1-1; D is perhaps TRBD1 (5 bases). V gave up 2 bases and J gave up 0 bases, with 13 bases separating them. CDR1 and CDR2 from the germline V gene are SNHLY and FYNNEI. The CDR3 runs 16 residues. CDR3 DNA sequence: TGTGCCAGCAGTGAATTAGGGACCGTGTTGAACACTGAAGCTTTCTTT. Translation: CASSELGTVLNTEAFF.

This clonotype was seen at least ten times. The chain carries TRBV10-3 and TRBJ1-1; D not certain. Germline V gene lookup returns CDR1 ENHRY and CDR2 SYGVKD. The CDR3 is 12 residues long. Between the trimmed V and J ends, which lost 7 bases and 2 bases, there was a span of 8 bases. This CDR3 is CAITKGNTEAFF. The CDR3 DNA follows: TGTGCCATCACAAAGGGTAACACTGAAGCTTTCTTT.

This clonotype was seen many times. V and J are TRBV20-1 and TRBJ2-7; 7 nucleotides match TRBD1. This CDR3 is 11 amino acids long. V lost 6 bases and J lost 6; bases outside the gene matches: 5. Germline lookup yields CDR1 DFQATT and CDR2 SNEGSKA (reference sequence). This CDR3 is CSAATGIEQYF. CDR3 sequence (DNA): TGCAGTGCCGCGACAGGGATCGAGCAGTACTTC.